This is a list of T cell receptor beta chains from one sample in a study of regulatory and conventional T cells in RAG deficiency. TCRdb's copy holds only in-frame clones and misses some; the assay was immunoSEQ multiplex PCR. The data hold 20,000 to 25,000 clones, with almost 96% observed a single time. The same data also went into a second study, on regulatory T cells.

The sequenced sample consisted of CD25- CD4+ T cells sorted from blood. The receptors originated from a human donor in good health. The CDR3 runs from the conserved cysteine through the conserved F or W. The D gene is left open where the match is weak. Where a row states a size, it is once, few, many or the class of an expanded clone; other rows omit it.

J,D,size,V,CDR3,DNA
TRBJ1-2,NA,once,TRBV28,CASSLRGLYGYTF,TGTGCCAGCAGCCTAAGGGGATTATATGGCTACACCTTC
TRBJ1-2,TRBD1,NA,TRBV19,CASSIKGQGSYGYTF,TGTGCCAGTAGTATAAAAGGACAGGGATCCTATGGCTACACCTTC
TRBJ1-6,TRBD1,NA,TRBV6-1,CASRQQGTYSPLHF,TGTGCCAGCAGGCAACAGGGGACCTATTCACCCCTCCACTTT
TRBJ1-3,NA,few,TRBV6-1,CASNPVWEGGTIYF,TGTGCCAGCAATCCAGTTTGGGAGGGCGGCACCATATATTTT
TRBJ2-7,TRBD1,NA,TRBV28,CASRAGQGGYEQYF,TGTGCCAGCAGGGCAGGACAGGGAGGATACGAGCAGTACTTC
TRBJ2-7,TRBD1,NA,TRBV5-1,CASSPGTESSYEQYF,TGCGCCAGCAGCCCCGGGACAGAGAGCTCCTACGAGCAGTACTTC
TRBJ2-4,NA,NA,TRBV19,CASSRMGGAKNIQYF,TGTGCCAGTAGCCGTATGGGGGGAGCCAAAAACATTCAGTACTTC
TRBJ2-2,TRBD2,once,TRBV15,CATSRDPDGRTGELFF,TGTGCCACCAGCAGAGATCCGGACGGGAGGACCGGGGAGCTGTTTTTT
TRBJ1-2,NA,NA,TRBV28,CASSFSGYGYTF,TGTGCCAGCAGCTTCTCAGGCTATGGCTACACCTTC
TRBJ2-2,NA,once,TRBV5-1,CASRGEGAGTGELFF,TGCGCCAGCAGAGGAGAAGGGGCTGGCACCGGGGAGCTGTTTTTT
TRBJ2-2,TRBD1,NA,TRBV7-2,CASSFTGTGLTGELFF,TGTGCCAGCAGCTTCACCGGGACAGGGCTTACCGGGGAGCTGTTTTTT
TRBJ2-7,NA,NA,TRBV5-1,CASSSWRADRSAYEQYF,TGCGCCAGCAGCTCTTGGCGGGCAGACAGGTCGGCCTACGAGCAGTACTTC
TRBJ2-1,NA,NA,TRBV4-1,CASSQERANEQFF,TGCGCCAGCAGCCAAGAGCGAGCGAATGAGCAGTTCTTC
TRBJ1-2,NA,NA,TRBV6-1,CASDPRWAGYTF,TGTGCCAGCGATCCTCGTTGGGCCGGCTACACCTTC
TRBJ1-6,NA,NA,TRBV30,CAWTGSWTVDSPLHF,TGTGCCTGGACTGGCTCGTGGACAGTCGATTCACCCCTCCACTTT
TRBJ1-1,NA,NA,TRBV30,CAWEAGMNTEAFF,TGTGCCTGGGAAGCGGGAATGAACACTGAAGCTTTCTTT
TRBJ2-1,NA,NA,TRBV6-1,CASSEEGAGAGNEQFF,TGTGCCAGCAGTGAAGAAGGGGCAGGGGCTGGCAATGAGCAGTTCTTC
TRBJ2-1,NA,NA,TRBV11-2,CASSLGRIRTSSYNEQFF,TGTGCCAGCAGCTTAGGGAGGATCCGGACGAGCTCCTACAATGAGCAGTTCTTC
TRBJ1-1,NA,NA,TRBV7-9,CVTEGGALTNTEAFF,TGTGTCACGGAGGGGGGGGCTTTAACGAACACTGAAGCTTTCTTT
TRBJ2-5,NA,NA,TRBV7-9,CASSSQTGFQETQYF,TGTGCCAGCAGCTCCCAAACAGGGTTCCAAGAGACCCAGTACTTC
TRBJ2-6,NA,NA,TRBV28,CASTPEGQNSGANVLTF,TGTGCCAGCACCCCCGAGGGACAAAACTCTGGGGCCAACGTCCTGACTTTC
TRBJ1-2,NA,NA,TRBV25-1,CASSKGWAGGGDYGYTF,TGTGCCAGCAGCAAAGGGTGGGCAGGCGGGGGCGACTATGGCTACACCTTC
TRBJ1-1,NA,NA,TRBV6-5,CASSYSSRPANTEAFF,TGTGCCAGCAGTTACTCCAGCAGGCCGGCGAACACTGAAGCTTTCTTT
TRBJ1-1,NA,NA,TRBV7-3,CASSTQENTEAFF,TGTGCCAGCAGCACCCAGGAGAACACTGAAGCTTTCTTT
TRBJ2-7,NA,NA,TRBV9,CASSVAQGSEQYF,TGTGCCAGCAGCGTAGCACAGGGTTCCGAGCAGTACTTC
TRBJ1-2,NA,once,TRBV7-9,CASSLGRAGHYGYTF,TGTGCCAGCAGCTTAGGCCGGGCGGGACACTATGGCTACACCTTC
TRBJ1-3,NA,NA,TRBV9,CASSVAPPSSGNTIYF,TGTGCCAGCAGCGTAGCCCCGCCTAGCTCTGGAAACACCATATATTTT
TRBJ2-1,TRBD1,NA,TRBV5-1,CASSLAGHRGSNEQFF,TGCGCCAGCAGCTTGGCGGGCCACAGGGGGTCGAATGAGCAGTTCTTC
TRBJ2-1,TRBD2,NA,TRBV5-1,CASSQTSGGYNEQFF,TGCGCCAGCAGCCAAACTAGCGGGGGATACAATGAGCAGTTCTTC
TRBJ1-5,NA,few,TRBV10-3,CAISESTRGTGSNQPQHF,TGTGCCATCAGTGAGTCGACTCGGGGGACGGGGAGCAATCAGCCCCAGCATTTT
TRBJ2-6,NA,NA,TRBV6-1,CASSEAQGANVLTF,TGTGCCAGCAGTGAAGCCCAGGGGGCCAACGTCCTGACTTTC
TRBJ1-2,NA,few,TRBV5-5,CASSLATGSYYGYTF,TGTGCCAGCAGCCTTGCAACAGGGAGTTACTATGGCTACACCTTC
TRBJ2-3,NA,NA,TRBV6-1,CATHGGATDTQYF,TGTGCCACACACGGCGGGGCCACAGATACGCAGTATTTT
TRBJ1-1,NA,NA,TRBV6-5,CASMDSYNTEAFF,TGTGCCAGTATGGACAGCTACAACACTGAAGCTTTCTTT
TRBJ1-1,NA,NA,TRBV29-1,CSATTQTLMNTEAFF,TGCAGCGCTACGACACAGACACTCATGAACACTGAAGCTTTCTTT
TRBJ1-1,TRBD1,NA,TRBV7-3,CASSPGAGGFQAFF,TGTGCCAGCAGCCCGGGGGCAGGGGGCTTTCAAGCTTTCTTT
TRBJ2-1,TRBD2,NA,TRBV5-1,CASSLAAGVILNEQFF,TGCGCCAGCAGCTTGGCTGCGGGGGTTATTCTCAATGAGCAGTTCTTC
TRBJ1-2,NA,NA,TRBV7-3,CASSLHGQFDQPNYGYTF,TGTGCCAGCAGCTTACACGGACAGTTTGACCAGCCTAACTATGGCTACACCTTC
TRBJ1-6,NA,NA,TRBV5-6,CASSGDIGDSPLHF,TGTGCCAGCAGCGGGGACATAGGGGACTCACCCCTCCACTTT
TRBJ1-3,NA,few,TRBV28,CASSPAGLITGNTIYF,TGTGCCAGCAGCCCGGCGGGCCTAATCACCGGAAACACCATATATTTT
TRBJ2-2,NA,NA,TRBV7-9,CASSRVTGTGELFF,TGTGCCAGCAGCCGAGTGACGGGAACCGGGGAGCTGTTTTTT
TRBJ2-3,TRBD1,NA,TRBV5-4,CASSFRTGRFTDTQYF,TGTGCCAGCAGCTTCCGGACAGGGAGATTTACAGATACGCAGTATTTT
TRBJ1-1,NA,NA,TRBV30,CAGAGWGGRGSTEAFF,TGTGCCGGAGCTGGTTGGGGGGGCAGGGGCTCCACTGAAGCTTTCTTT
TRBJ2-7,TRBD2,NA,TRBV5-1,CASSSGTSGGSYEQYF,TGCGCCAGCAGCTCAGGGACTAGCGGGGGCTCCTACGAGCAGTACTTC
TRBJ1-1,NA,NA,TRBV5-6,CASSFPQTVEAFF,TGTGCCAGCAGCTTTCCCCAAACGGTTGAAGCTTTCTTT
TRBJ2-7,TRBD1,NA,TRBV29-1,CSVDATGLHEQYF,TGCAGCGTTGATGCGACAGGGCTTCACGAGCAGTACTTC
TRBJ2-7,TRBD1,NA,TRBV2,CASSEKVDRGSYEQYF,TGTGCCAGCAGTGAAAAAGTGGACAGGGGCTCCTACGAGCAGTACTTC
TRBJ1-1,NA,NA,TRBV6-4,CASSNLGGDTEAFF,TGTGCCAGCAGTAATCTAGGGGGGGACACTGAAGCTTTCTTT
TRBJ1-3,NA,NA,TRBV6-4,CASSDGASGNTIYF,TGTGCCAGCAGTGACGGAGCCTCTGGAAACACCATATATTTT
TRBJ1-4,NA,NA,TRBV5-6,CASSRTHIYNEKLFF,TGTGCCAGCAGCAGGACACACATATATAATGAAAAACTGTTTTTT
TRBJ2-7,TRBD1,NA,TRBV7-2,CASSRDRGSEQYF,TGTGCCAGCAGCCGGGACAGGGGCTCCGAGCAGTACTTC
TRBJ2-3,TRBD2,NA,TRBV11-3,CASSFGGGALATQYF,TGTGCCAGCAGCTTCGGCGGGGGGGCCTTGGCGACGCAGTATTTT
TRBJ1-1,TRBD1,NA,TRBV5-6,CASSLVWDRFSSSNTEAFF,TGTGCCAGCAGCTTGGTCTGGGACAGGTTTTCCTCATCGAACACTGAAGCTTTCTTT